This TCR beta chain was identified during a study of cytomegalovirus exposure and HLA in healthy donors. This clone was counted only a few times. Its antigen is undetermined. V lost 0 bases, J lost 7 bases, and 13 bases lay in between. The CDR3 is 14 amino acids. From germline, CDR1 is SGHRS and CDR2 YFSETQ. Study findings and constraints: Later analysis identified about 17,000 TCR beta sequences associated with HLA alleles, using a false discovery rate threshold of 0.05. The listing of fewer than 200 TCR beta chains classed them as cytomegalovirus-associated.

Use of 60 Vbeta and 13 Jbeta primers characterized the PCR. Using immunoSEQ multiplex PCR, the repertoire was profiled, and TCRdb retains in-frame clones only, with some absent. Of 110,000 or so clones in the sample, approximately 67% were seen once. The sequencing input was PBMCs. The TCR originated in a man aged 18-30 years in good health and CMV-seropositive. This chain uses TRBV5-1 with TRBJ1-2; no firm D call. The CDR3 here is CASSLDREAAGYTF. CDR3 nucleotides: TGCGCCAGCAGCTTGGATAGGGAGGCGGCTGGCTACACCTTC.